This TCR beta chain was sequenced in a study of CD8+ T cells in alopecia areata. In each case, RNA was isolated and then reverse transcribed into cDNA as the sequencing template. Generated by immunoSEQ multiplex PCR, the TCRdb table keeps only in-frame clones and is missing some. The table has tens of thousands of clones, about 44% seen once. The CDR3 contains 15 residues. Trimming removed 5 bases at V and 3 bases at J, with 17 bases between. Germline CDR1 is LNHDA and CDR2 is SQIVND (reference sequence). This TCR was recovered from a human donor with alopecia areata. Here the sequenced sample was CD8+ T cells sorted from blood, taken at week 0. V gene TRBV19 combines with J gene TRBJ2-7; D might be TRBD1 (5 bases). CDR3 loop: CASSASSGNLYEQYF. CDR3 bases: TGTGCCAGTAGTGCCTCATCAGGGAATCTCTACGAGCAGTACTTC.